This TCR beta chain was recovered during a study of regulatory T cells in long-lasting Graves disease (dated by TCRdb to about 2021). Study-level background: In the newly diagnosed Graves' disease group, patients had been taking antithyroid drugs for less than 3 months. Peripheral blood TCR sequencing and RNA sequencing compared persistent Graves' disease patients with newly diagnosed Graves' disease patients. A total of around 33 samples were covered by TCR sequencing, comprising approximately 13 persistent and roughly 20 newly diagnosed Graves' disease patients. The study was conducted in China and was registered as a clinical trial.

The CDR3 measures 16 amino acids from cysteine to phenylalanine. The kept DNA is CDR3 alone, 48 bases in frame from the first base. Trimming accounts for 5 bases at V and 3 bases at J, while the number of junction bases matched to no gene is 9. Reading the label with the study, this specimen's time point is: newly diagnosed GD, antithyroid drugs for less than 3 months. For both TCR sequencing and RNA sequencing, RNA was extracted from PBMCs in TRIzol. The diagnosis of Graves' disease followed American Thyroid Association guidelines. Patients were recruited from an endocrinology department in Xi'an, China. Each patient gave 9 to 10 milliliters of peripheral blood, collected in an EDTA anticoagulant tube. Ficoll Paque Plus density gradient separation was used to isolate PBMCs, and no additional T cell sorting was done. RNA quality was checked with an Agilent 2100 Bioanalyzer and agarose gel, and concentration with a NanoDrop 2000.

On this clonotype itself: This clone's antigen is unknown. The input lacks base qualities; no much larger clone sits a single base away.

Libraries were built with multiplex PCR. The sample was run on an Illumina HiSeq 4000. TCR beta libraries were built with iRepertoire HTBI primers and Arm-PCR amplification of CDR3 regions. Before sequencing, the PCR products went through gel purification. On the study's bioinformatics: Across samples, about 63 TRBV and roughly 15 TRBJ segments were identified and used for gene usage analysis of CDR3 amino acid clonotypes. Filtered high-quality paired reads were merged into contigs using COPE and FqMerger. BLAST was used to align contigs to IMGT TRBV, TRBD and TRBJ reference genes, and CDR3 was defined according to IMGT. Highly expanded clones were defined as clonotypes with a frequency above 0.1%. Shannon entropy was used to measure repertoire diversity, and the Gini coefficient was used to measure V-J evenness. Public clonotypes were defined as clonotypes shared by more than one individual. The public sequencing data were trimmed at Q25 with fastp and processed into clonotypes with MiXCR by TCRdb, which kept only in-frame beta chains. A single entry per CDR3 protein holds the most common genes and DNA from its merged rows. The V and J calls follow TCRdb's processing rather than the paper's. The sample table holds about 540,000 distinct CDR3 sequences, of which 13% were seen once. The top ten hold roughly 9.7% of the sample.

What the authors observed across the whole study: Lower TCR Shannon entropy and fewer highly expanded clones were observed in persistent Graves' disease patients than in newly diagnosed patients, which suggested clonal expansion. A larger number of public clonotypes was shared among persistent patients (approximately 3,000) than among newly diagnosed patients (approximately 930). Only the TCR beta chain was sequenced and analyzed. The authors noted that the small sample size was a limitation that may lower accuracy. The study examined only peripheral blood because the primary lesion, thyroid tissue, could not be accessed. Preferential use of TRBV28, TRBJ1-2 and TRBJ2-5 was observed in persistent disease, whereas TRBV20-1 and TRBJ2-1 were favored in newly diagnosed disease.

The sample was also linked to a second study, of T cells in Graves' hyperthyroidism and ophthalmopathy. The second study reports: Graves' hyperthyroidism was defined as stable when no progression to ophthalmopathy occurred over 18 months of follow-up. Hyperthyroidism patients were newly diagnosed, with disease duration under 2 months, and aged 18 to 65 years. The study excluded patients with uncontrolled infections, other autoimmune diseases, pregnancy or lactation. Diagnoses relied on clinical symptoms, serum thyroxine and TRAb, thyroid ultrasound and orbital computed tomography. For the first round of RT-PCR on the TCR CDR3, the HTBI primer set was used together with the Qiagen OneStep RT-PCR kit. Blood samples also contained most of the expanded thyroid clonotypes (frequency above 0.001), which suggests that blood repertoires may reflect thyroid immune responses. A 13 V-J signature model separated ophthalmopathy from stable hyperthyroidism, with around 90% sensitivity and 81.08% specificity in cross-validation and 80%/75% in testing. During validation, the model predicted progression to ophthalmopathy a median of about 6.3 months ahead of onset, with almost 71% sensitivity and less than 85% specificity. TCR V-J signatures able to tell the groups apart were searched for in a discovery cohort of some 97 patients, of whom more than 40 had Graves' ophthalmopathy and 57 had stable Graves' hyperthyroidism. An independent validation cohort of under 20 hyperthyroidism patients and roughly 16 patients who later progressed to ophthalmopathy tested prospective prediction of ophthalmopathy. For training and testing, the roughly 100 patients in the discovery cohort were randomly divided in a 7:3 ratio. Thyroid tissue and blood T-cell repertoires from about six Graves' hyperthyroidism patients were also compared in the study. Following sampling, methimazole starting at 30 mg daily was given to hyperthyroidism patients, and high-dose intravenous methylprednisolone was given to ophthalmopathy patients. Libraries were constructed in a second round of multiplex PCR, after which size selection and purification were performed. Libraries were sequenced paired-end with 100 bp reads on an Illumina HiSeq2000. Raw data were processed with SOAPnuke, discarding reads with adapters, uncalled bases, mean Phred below 15, or no exact constant-primer or identifier match. High-quality paired reads were merged using COPE v1.2.5, and each unique nucleotide sequence was defined as a clonotype. Clonotypes were aligned to IMGT TRBV, TRBD and TRBJ reference segments using MiTCR v1.1. Only V-J combinations with frequency above 0.0001, covering about 99% of repertoires, were analysed. A TCS score was defined as the ratio of F50 (clonal expansion) to E x V (chaos), with BLOSUM62-based TCRdist applied between CDR3 peptides within each V-J. Welch's t-statistics and random forest reduced roughly 530 V-J features to roughly 13, which were used in a naive Bayes classifier (R e1071). Sample size was not statistically predetermined, and investigators were not blinded to group allocation. According to the paper, TCR Vbeta CDR3 sequencing was carried out on 135 peripheral blood samples, which came from under 50 ophthalmopathy, approximately 72 hyperthyroidism and roughly 17 progressor patients.

Sequenced material: peripheral blood mononuclear cells (PBMCs), taken at new diagnosis, from a patient treated with antithyroid drugs. The sequence was collected from a man aged 25-45 years with Graves disease. Donor details come from another sample of the same person, matched by shared clones. The rearrangement combines TRBV12-3 or TRBV12-4 with TRBJ2-7, and 11 bases in between align with TRBD2. The DNA sequence is given as TGTGCCAGCAGTGGTTCTAGCGGGAGGTCCTTCTACGAGCAGTACTTC. Protein translation: CASSGSSGRSFYEQYF.